These 7 T cell receptor beta chains were sequenced from one sample in a study of CD8 T cells in ankylosing spondylitis. TCRdb ran MiXCR on the 5' RACE reads and lists one entry per CDR3 protein. Altogether about 250,000 distinct CDR3 sequences are present, 8% to 10% being singletons, with the ten largest covering 4.5% to 5%. The sequenced sample was blood, either unsorted or a sorted T cell fraction (not recorded which). All receptors derive from a female donor with ankylosing spondylitis or in good health (not recorded which).

This clonotype was seen a handful of times. The chain carries TRBV7-9 and TRBJ2-3; D may correspond to TRBD1 or TRBD2 (5 bases each). Trimming took off 0 bases at V and 3 bases at J, with 13 bases between the two ends. The CDR3 spans 16 residues. Germline V CDR1 and CDR2: SEHNR, FQNEAQ (reference sequence). The CDR3, as DNA: TGTGCCAGCAGCTTAGCGTCGGGGCAAGGAACAGATACGCAGTATTTT. Translating gives CASSLASGQGTDTQYF.

This clonotype was observed many times. The J gene is TRBJ2-1, the V gene TRBV24-1, with 12 bases identical to TRBD2. V lost 4 bases and J lost 10; bases outside the gene matches: 7. CDR1 KGHDR and CDR2 SFDVKD come from the germline V gene. This CDR3 has 15 residues. CDR3 region: CATSDLAGGRGEQFF. The DNA of the CDR3 is TGTGCCACCAGTGACCTAGCGGGAGGGAGGGGAGAGCAGTTCTTC.

This clonotype was recorded many times. The rearrangement links TRBV4-3 to TRBJ2-7, with 8 bases identical to TRBD2. Losses at the gene ends were 0 bases for V and 2 bases for J; bases not matched to a gene: 12. Germline values: CDR1 LGHNA, CDR2 YSLEER. This CDR3 comprises 18 residues. The CDR3 loop reads CASSQDQSLAGLTYEQYF. The CDR3, as DNA: TGCGCCAGCAGCCAAGATCAATCCCTAGCGGGTTTAACCTACGAGCAGTACTTC.

This clonotype was seen repeatedly, ten times or more. This rearrangement joins TRBV18 to TRBJ1-2, with a possible D match to TRBD1 (6 bases). Germline CDR1 KGHSH, CDR2 LQKENI. V lost 6 bases and J 1 base, leaving 12 bases between the germline ends. The CDR3 loop spans 14 amino acids. In nucleotides, the CDR3 is TGTGCCAGCTCTCCGGGACACCATAACTATGGCTACACCTTC. This codes for CASSPGHHNYGYTF.

This chain links TRBV20-1 with TRBJ2-1; perhaps TRBD2 as D (5 bases). V lost 5 bases and J lost 9, with 14 bases in between. The CDR3 loop spans 12 amino acids. The germline V gene has CDR1 DFQATT and CDR2 SNEGSKA (reference sequence). DNA of the CDR3: TGCAGTGCTGGCCCGTTGGGGAGTGAGCAGTTCTTC. Protein sequence: CSAGPLGSEQFF.

This clonotype was counted at least ten times. The V gene is TRBV27, the J gene TRBJ2-5; perhaps TRBD1 as D (6 bases). V shed 2 bases and J shed 2 bases, with 9 bases lying between them. The V gene's germline CDR1 is MNHEY and CDR2 SMNVEV (reference sequence). This CDR3 has 14 amino acids. The CDR3 spells CASSLLTGQETQYF. CDR3 in DNA: TGTGCCAGCAGTTTACTGACAGGACAAGAGACCCAGTACTTC.

This clonotype was detected ten times or more. The rearrangement uses TRBV29-1 and TRBJ1-1; 7 bases fit TRBD1. The CDR3 consists of 13 residues. Germline lookup yields CDR1 SQVTM and CDR2 ANQGSEA. V shed 2 bases, J shed 2 bases, and the junction held 2 bases outside the gene matches. CDR3 residues: CSVETGDNTEAFF. In nucleotides, the CDR3 is TGCAGCGTTGAAACAGGGGATAACACTGAAGCTTTCTTT.